The next 3 T cell receptor beta chains were all read from a single sample in a study of cytomegalovirus exposure and HLA in healthy donors. PCR involved 60 Vbeta and 13 Jbeta primers. Sequenced by immunoSEQ multiplex PCR; TCRdb stores in-frame clones only, minus some. This sample has 220,000 or so clones, with around 75% found just once. Source material: PBMCs. The receptor source for this set is a woman aged 25-40 years in good health and CMV-seronegative.

The CDR3 DNA reads as TGCAGCGTTGTTTGGGCAAGTTTGGGGAGATCGGGGAAAGCTTTCTTT. This codes for CSVVWASLGRSGKAFF. The chain links TRBV29-1 to TRBJ1-1; no definite D call. Germline V CDR1 and CDR2: SQVTM, ANQGSEA. V lost 4 bases and J lost 9, with 27 bases in between. This CDR3 comprises 16 residues.

The rearrangement joins TRBV29-1 to TRBJ2-1, with 9 bases that match TRBD2. Trimming removed 8 bases from V and 2 bases from J; junction bases left unmatched: 4. There are 13 residues in the CDR3. Germline CDR1 SQVTM, CDR2 ANQGSEA. The DNA of the CDR3 is TGCAGCATTAGCGGGAGTGCCTACAATGAGCAGTTCTTC. Protein sequence: CSISGSAYNEQFF.

This clone was counted once. An end of the junction differs from the germline gene, which may be a read error. The same CDR3 can be traced to other DNA sequences in this sample. The rearrangement uses TRBV11-2 and TRBJ1-6; 7 positions agree with TRBD1. The CDR3 spans 18 residues. CDR1 is SGHAT and CDR2 is FQNNGV in the germline V gene. The CDR3 sequence is CASSPQTGLEMINSPLHF. The CDR3, as DNA: TGTGCCAGCAGCCCTCAGACAGGGTTGGAAATGATCAATTCCCCCCTCCACTTT.